The source of this T cell receptor beta chain is a study of T cell responses to AZD1222 COVID-19 vaccine. General study findings and limits: CD4 TCRs linked to vaccination spanned spike, dominating at 160-218 and 743-854. It was only after the peak T cell response that any repertoires were sampled. Mostly white British, mostly female donors; authors suggested clonal diversity may be underestimated. Unmutated variant regions are reportedly targeted by nearly half of spike-specific TCRs.

CDR1 is SNHLY, CDR2 FYNNEI, per germline. CDR3 length equals 13 residues. Deletions cut 7 bases from V and 7 bases from J, with 14 bases between. Only in-frame clones appear in the TCRdb table, and some are missing; sequencing was by immunoSEQ multiplex PCR. This sample has 150,000 to 200,000 clones, with about 90% found just once. A note on this clone: Its antigen is unknown.

The sequencing here drew on peripheral blood, taken 28 days after the second AZD1222 dose. This receptor was obtained from an adult who received the AZD1222 COVID-19 vaccine. The rearrangement uses TRBV2 and TRBJ2-1, with D possibly being TRBD1 (5 bases). The CDR3 sequence: CASTQGLGNEQFF. The CDR3 coding sequence is TGTGCCAGCACCCAGGGTCTAGGGAATGAGCAGTTCTTC. The full variable domain, rest sourced from reference TRBV2 and TRBJ2-1, is EPEVTQTPSHQVTQMGQEVILRCVPISNHLYFYWYRQILGQKVEFLVSFYNNEISEKSEIFDDQFSVERPDGSNFTLKIRSTKLEDSAMYFCASTQGLGNEQFFGPGTRLTVL.